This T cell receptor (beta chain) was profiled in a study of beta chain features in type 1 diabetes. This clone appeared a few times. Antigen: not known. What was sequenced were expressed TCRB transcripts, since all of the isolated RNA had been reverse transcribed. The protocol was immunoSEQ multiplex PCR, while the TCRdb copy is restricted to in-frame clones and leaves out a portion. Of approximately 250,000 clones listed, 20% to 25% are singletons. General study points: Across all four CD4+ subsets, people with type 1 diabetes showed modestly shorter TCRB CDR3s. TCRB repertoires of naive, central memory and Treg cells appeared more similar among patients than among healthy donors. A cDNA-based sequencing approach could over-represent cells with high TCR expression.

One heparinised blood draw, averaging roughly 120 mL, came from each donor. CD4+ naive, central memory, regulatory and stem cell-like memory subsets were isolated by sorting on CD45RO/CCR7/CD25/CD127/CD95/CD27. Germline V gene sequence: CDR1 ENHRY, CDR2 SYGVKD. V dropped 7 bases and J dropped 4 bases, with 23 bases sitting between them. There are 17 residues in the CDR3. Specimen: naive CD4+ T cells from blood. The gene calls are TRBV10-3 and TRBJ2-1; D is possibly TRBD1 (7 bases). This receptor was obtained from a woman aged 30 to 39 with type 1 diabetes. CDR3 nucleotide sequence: TGTGCCATCACTCCTCGAAGGGGGCGGGGAGGTTACAATGAGCAGTTCTTC. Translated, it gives CAITPRRGRGGYNEQFF.